This T cell receptor beta chain was sequenced in a study of T-cell memory formation after mild COVID-19. The CDR3 is 13 amino acids. Trimming stripped 6 bases from V and 4 bases from J, with 12 bases between. Constant-segment-primed 5'RACE gave TCR alpha and TCR beta cDNA libraries with sample barcodes and UMIs. In TCRdb, the 5' RACE reads were re-called with MiXCR into one record per CDR3 protein. The table includes a few hundred thousand distinct CDR3 sequences, roughly 24% detected once. This clonotype was recorded a few times. V gene TRBV12-3 or TRBV12-4 combines with J gene TRBJ1-2; D uncertain. Sequenced input: PBMCs or a T cell subset sorted from them (not recorded which). The TCR comes from an adult woman who had mild COVID-19 (a few samples of this study predate the infection). Cell type and time point are not known. DNA of the CDR3: TGTGCCAGCAGCTCTGACATAATCTATGGCTACACCTTC. Translated: CASSSDIIYGYTF.